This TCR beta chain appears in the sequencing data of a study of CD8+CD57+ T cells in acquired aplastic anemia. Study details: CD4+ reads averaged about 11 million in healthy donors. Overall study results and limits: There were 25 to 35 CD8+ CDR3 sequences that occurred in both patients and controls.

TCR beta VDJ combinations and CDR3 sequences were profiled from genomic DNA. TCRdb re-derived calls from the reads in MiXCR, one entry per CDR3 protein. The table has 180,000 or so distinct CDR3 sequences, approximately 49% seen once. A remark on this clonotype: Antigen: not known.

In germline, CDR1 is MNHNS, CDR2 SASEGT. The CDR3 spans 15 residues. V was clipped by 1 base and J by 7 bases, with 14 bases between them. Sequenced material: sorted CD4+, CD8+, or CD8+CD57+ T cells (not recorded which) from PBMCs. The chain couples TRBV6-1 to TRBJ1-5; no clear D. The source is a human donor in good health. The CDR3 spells CASSEGDGGQQPQHF. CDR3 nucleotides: TGTGCCAGCAGTGAAGGAGACGGTGGGCAGCAGCCCCAGCATTTT.